The 10 T cell receptor beta chains below come from one sample, sequenced in a study of stem cell transplantation in POMP-related autoinflammatory disease. General observations from the study: Patients with PRAID showed a restricted number of unique TRB V-J gene pairings. PRAID patients trended toward lower TRB diversity and higher clonality in all analyzed T-cell subsets.

Method: immunoSEQ multiplex PCR; TCRdb's copy keeps in-frame clones and lacks some. The sample lists thousands of clones; approximately 91% were seen once. These receptors are not linked to any known antigen. Source: CD8+ T cells from PBMCs, taken before stem cell transplantation. These TCRs come from a human donor with POMP-related autoinflammation and immune dysregulation (PRAID).

V and J are TRBV4-1 and TRBJ2-7, with a weak D call TRBD2 (6 bases). Germline assignment: CDR1 MGHRA and CDR2 YSYEKL. The CDR3 has 14 residues. The ends were cut back, 1 base at V and 6 bases at J, with 13 bases in the middle. CDR3 coding DNA: TGCGCCAGCAGCCAAGCCCCATCTAGCGCCGAGCAGTACTTC. It yields the protein CASSQAPSSAEQYF.

The chain uses TRBV7-2 and TRBJ2-7, with D possibly being TRBD1 (6 bases). The length of the CDR3 is 14 residues. The germline V gene encodes CDR1 SGHTA and CDR2 FQGNSA. With 5 bases removed from V and 7 bases from J, the gap between germline ends came to 18 bases. CDR3 DNA: TGTGCCAGCAGCCAGCCGGCAGGGGTGGGGGAGCAGTACTTC. Translated, it gives CASSQPAGVGEQYF.

The genes are TRBV5-4 and TRBJ2-7; TRBD2 agrees at 7 bases. Germline trimming cut 7 bases from V and 0 bases from J; bases unmatched to any gene: 7. Germline V gene sequence: CDR1 SGHNT, CDR2 YYREEE (reference sequence). CDR3 length: 14 residues. As DNA, the CDR3 is TGTGCCAGCGGTTTGCGGGGGAGCTCCTACGAGCAGTACTTC. The encoded protein is CASGLRGSSYEQYF.

This chain uses TRBV27 with TRBJ1-5; the D gene is possibly TRBD1 (5 bases). V lost 2 bases to trimming and J lost 4 bases, with 9 bases between them. This CDR3 contains 14 residues. The V gene's germline CDR1 is MNHEY and CDR2 SMNVEV (reference sequence). The CDR3 loop reads CASSLSGGNQPQHF. Written as DNA, the CDR3 is TGTGCCAGCAGTTTAAGTGGGGGGAATCAGCCCCAGCATTTT.

V is TRBV5-5 and J is TRBJ2-5; D remains ambiguous. Gene TRBJ2-7 matches the end of the DNA better, so the J call may be wrong. Germline lookup yields CDR1 SGHKS and CDR2 YYEKEE (reference sequence). The CDR3 contains 14 residues. The CDR3 is CASSGKGILGEQYF. The CDR3 DNA reads TGTGCCAGCAGCGGGAAAGGGATTCTAGGCGAGCAGTACTTC.

V usage is TRBV4-1 and J usage is TRBJ2-1, with TRBD2 identical over 8 bases. The junction had 16 bases not matched to a gene; V was cut back by 2 bases and J by 1 base. Germline V CDR1 and CDR2: MGHRA, YSYEKL. This CDR3 has 20 amino acids. Written as DNA, the CDR3 is TGCGCCAGCAGCCAAAGGGCTCCGGGGAGCGGGAGAAATTCCTACAATGAGCAGTTCTTC. Encoded protein: CASSQRAPGSGRNSYNEQFF.

This clone was counted once. This chain uses TRBV9 with TRBJ2-5; the D is unclear. Germline lookup yields CDR1 SGDLS and CDR2 YYNGEE. The CDR3 length is 16 residues. With 0 bases removed from V and 4 bases from J, the gap between germline ends came to 16 bases. CDR3 amino acids: CASSVVWGPGRETQYF. CDR3 coding DNA: TGTGCCAGCAGCGTAGTATGGGGTCCGGGCCGAGAGACCCAGTACTTC.

The chain combines TRBV11-2 with TRBJ2-5; D unclear. Germline lookup yields CDR1 SGHAT and CDR2 FQNNGV. The CDR3 has 11 amino acids. Trimming removed 1 base at V and 5 bases at J, with 2 bases between. The CDR3 loop reads CASSLAETQYF. The DNA of the CDR3 is TGTGCCAGCAGCTTAGCGGAGACCCAGTACTTC.

This clone was seen only once. The genes are TRBV27 and TRBJ2-3; D call uncertain. This CDR3 comprises 13 residues. V was pared by 2 bases and J by 4 bases, with 7 bases between. Germline values: CDR1 MNHEY, CDR2 SMNVEV (reference sequence). The chain's CDR3 is CASSLTLADTQYF. The CDR3 nucleotides read TGTGCCAGCAGTTTAACTTTGGCAGATACGCAGTATTTT.

The CDR3 is CASSRDREREGEQYF. The CDR3 DNA sequence: TGTGCCAGCAGCCGGGACAGGGAGAGGGAAGGCGAGCAGTACTTC. The chain uses TRBV7-6 and TRBJ2-7; 9 nucleotides match TRBD1. Per the germline V gene, CDR1 is SGHVS and CDR2 is FNYEAQ. Losses at the gene ends were 5 bases for V and 6 bases for J; bases not matched to a gene: 11. The CDR3 sequence is 15 residues long.